This T cell receptor (beta chain) was sequenced for a study of CXCR3-negative and CXCR3-positive naive CD8 T cells. Study background: TRB reads totalled about 140 million, about 1.5 +/- 0.3 million per library.

Among CD8+ T cells, naive ones were CD45RO-CCR7+CD27+CD95-. Germline CDR1 is SQVTM and CDR2 is ANQGSEA. This CDR3 is 15 amino acids long. UMI-tagged TRB cDNA libraries were built via 5' RACE. TCRdb reprocessed the 5' RACE reads, with one entry per CDR3 protein and no DNA. The specimen's table records nearly 110,000 distinct CDR3 sequences. About this clonotype: The antigen is undetermined.

Points from the study as a whole: When CXCR3-positive naive cells were set against CXCR3-negative naive cells, the former had more hydrophobic TRB CDR3s. The study found comparably high diversity in both naive subsets and much lower diversity in memory CD8+ cells. Naive cells, whether CXCR3-negative or CXCR3-positive, had similar TRBV-TRBJ usage, while memory cells differed.

Sequenced: naive CXCR3+ CD8+ T cells from blood. As for subset: CD45RO-CCR7+CD27+CD95- naive CD8+ T cells expressing CXCR3 (TNR3+). This clonotype was obtained from a human donor in good health. Some clones in this sample may be carry-over from other donors' samples. V and J are TRBV29-1 and TRBJ2-3; TCRdb outputs TRBD2, but without DNA this stays unchecked. The CDR3 spells CSVEGLAGSTDTQYF.